This T cell receptor (beta chain) comes out of a study of OX40 agonist ivuxolimab in advanced cancers. Study at large: A male proportion of about 80% was recorded, with mean age around 55 years and range about 23 to 80.

The CDR3 extends over 15 amino acids. Germline V gives CDR1 MNHEY, CDR2 SMNVEV (reference sequence). The V segment lost 2 bases and the J segment 5 bases; nucleotides outside the gene matches: 5. Whole-study findings and limits: CD4+ and CD8+ T cells in blood underwent clonal expansion by week 6 at 0.1 to 3.0 mg/kg.

Data came from immunoSEQ multiplex PCR; TCRdb stores just in-frame clones and leaves some out. The sample holds about 83,000 clones; approximately 88% are singletons and the top ten take roughly 6.6%. A note on this clone: Its antigen is not known.

The starting material was CD4+ or CD8+ T cells sorted from blood, obtained in a trial of the OX40 agonist ivuxolimab. The chain employs TRBV27 and TRBJ2-3; 9 positions match TRBD2. This TCR derives from an adult with an advanced solid tumor such as melanoma, head and neck, liver or kidney cancer. CDR3 protein: CASSLMAGGQDTQYF. CDR3 coding DNA: TGTGCCAGCAGTTTAATGGCGGGGGGGCAAGATACGCAGTATTTT.